This is a list of T cell receptor beta chains from one sample in a study of T cells in Graves' hyperthyroidism and ophthalmopathy. TCRdb reprocessed the multiplex PCR reads via MiXCR and lists one record per CDR3 protein. The sample has roughly 56,000 distinct CDR3 sequences; approximately 50% are singletons. Sequencing was done on a sample of blood. These receptors were collected from a woman in her 30s with Graves' ophthalmopathy. CDR3s include the opening cysteine and the closing phenylalanine or tryptophan. The D gene is left open where the match is weak. The size field is filled for only some rows; it gives once, few, many or a size class.

J gene	clone size	V gene	D gene	CDR3 DNA	CDR3 protein
TRBJ1-5	many	TRBV12-3/TRBV12-4	.	TGTGCCAGCAGTTCTTATCACAATCGGCAGCCCCAGCATTTT	CASSSYHNRQPQHF
TRBJ2-7	once	TRBV2	TRBD2	TGTGCCAGCATCTTTGGGACTACCGAGCGGTACTTC	CASIFGTTERYF
TRBJ2-1	.	TRBV7-2	TRBD2	TGTGCCAGCAGCGAGGGACTAGCGGGAGGTAATGAGCAGTTCTTC	CASSEGLAGGNEQFF
TRBJ1-2	many	TRBV7-9	.	TGTGCCAGCAGCTTCGACAGGCTTTATGGCTACACCTTC	CASSFDRLYGYTF
TRBJ2-1	once	TRBV29-1	TRBD2	TGCAGCGCCGGGACTAGCGGGAACAATGAGCAGTTCTTC	CSAGTSGNNEQFF
TRBJ1-2	.	TRBV20-1	.	TGCAGTGCTTTTACCAGGGGTGCTAACTATGGCTACACCTTC	CSAFTRGANYGYTF
TRBJ1-1	.	TRBV12-3/TRBV12-4	TRBD1	TGTGCCAGCAGCCTCGGGACAGTTATTAGGAACACTGAAGCTTTCTTT	CASSLGTVIRNTEAFF
TRBJ1-1	many	TRBV7-9	TRBD1	TGTGCCAGCAGCGAAAGGACAGGGGAAGCTTTCTTT	CASSERTGEAFF
TRBJ1-5	many	TRBV20-1	.	TGCAGTGCGCCCTCGAGCAGTCGAGGAGTTCCCCAGCATTTT	CSAPSSSRGVPQHF
TRBJ2-7	many	TRBV7-9	.	TGTGCCAGCAGCTTAGCAGTCGCAAACCCGGTGGAGGAGCAGTACTTC	CASSLAVANPVEEQYF
TRBJ2-7	.	TRBV24-1	.	TGTGCCACCAGTGATTATGGGTTACGCACCGGGGAGCTGTACTTC	CATSDYGLRTGELYF
TRBJ1-4	many	TRBV5-1	.	TGCGCCAGCAGCTTGGAAAGGGCTAATGAAAAACTGTTTTTT	CASSLERANEKLFF
TRBJ1-5	many	TRBV20-1	.	TGCAGTGCTAGAGTGCGGGAACATCAGCCCCAGCATTTT	CSARVREHQPQHF
TRBJ1-5	once	TRBV10-3	TRBD1	TGTGCCATCAGCAGGACAGGGACGCTCGGGCATTTT	CAISRTGTLGHF
TRBJ2-1	.	TRBV7-2	TRBD2	TGTGCCAGCAGCACCCGGACTAGCGGTAATGAGCAGTTCTTC	CASSTRTSGNEQFF
TRBJ2-3	.	TRBV20-1	.	TGCAGTGCTAGAGATACGCAGTATTTT	CSARDTQYF
TRBJ1-1	.	TRBV10-3	.	TGTGCCATCAGTGAGGCCGGCGGGGGTACTATGAACACTGAAGCTTTCTTT	CAISEAGGGTMNTEAFF
TRBJ1-6	many	TRBV7-9	.	TGTGCCAGCAGCTTACAAACTAATTCACCCCTCCACTTT	CASSLQTNSPLHF
TRBJ2-1	many	TRBV6-1	TRBD1	TGTGCCAGCAGCAGCCGGACAGGGGGGCCACAGTTCTTC	CASSSRTGGPQFF
TRBJ1-2	.	TRBV9	TRBD1	TGTGCCAGCAGCGCGACAGGGGGATTTAACTATGGCTACACCTTC	CASSATGGFNYGYTF
TRBJ1-5	many	TRBV3-1	.	TGTGCCAGCAGCCAAGATTGGGGAAGCAGCAATCAGCCCCAGCATTTT	CASSQDWGSSNQPQHF
TRBJ2-2	many	TRBV20-1	TRBD1	TGCAGTGCTAGAAAGGACAGGATCACCGGGGAGCTGTTTTTT	CSARKDRITGELFF
TRBJ2-1	many	TRBV19	TRBD2	TGTGCCAGTAGTATTTCGGCGGGAGTTGTCTACAATGAGCAGTTCTTC	CASSISAGVVYNEQFF
TRBJ2-3	many	TRBV5-1	TRBD2	TGCGCCAGCAGCTTAAGCGGGAGTGGGACAGATACGCAGTATTTT	CASSLSGSGTDTQYF
TRBJ2-4	.	TRBV7-3	TRBD1	TGTGCCAGCAGCCGAACGACAGGGGGGGAAGAAAACATTCAGTACTTC	CASSRTTGGEENIQYF
TRBJ1-1	.	TRBV9	TRBD1	TGTGCCAGCAGCGCGACAGGGGCAATGAACACTGAAGCTTTCTTT	CASSATGAMNTEAFF
TRBJ1-2	many	TRBV5-1	TRBD1	TGCGCCAGCAGCTCAGTTACGGGACAGCACTATGGCTACACCTTC	CASSSVTGQHYGYTF
TRBJ2-1	.	TRBV27	.	TGTGCCAGCAGTTTATTGGCGACCCGCTCCTACAATGAGCAGTTCTTC	CASSLLATRSYNEQFF
TRBJ2-5	once	TRBV5-1	.	TGCGCCAGCAGCCCGCTGACAGGTAACGGTGAGACCCAGTACTTC	CASSPLTGNGETQYF
TRBJ1-2	.	TRBV12-3/TRBV12-4	TRBD1	TGTGCCAGCAGTTCGGCAGGGGGCGAAGACTACACCTTC	CASSSAGGEDYTF
TRBJ1-5	many	TRBV28	.	TGTGCCAGCAGTTTACCAGGTCATAGCAATCAGCCCCAGCATTTT	CASSLPGHSNQPQHF
TRBJ1-5	many	TRBV12-3/TRBV12-4	.	TGTGCCAGCACCATAAACCTGGGTAATCAGCCCCAGCATTTT	CASTINLGNQPQHF
TRBJ1-2	many	TRBV9	.	TGTGCCAGCAGCGTAGTGGGGGCAGGGGCCTATGGCTACACCTTC	CASSVVGAGAYGYTF
TRBJ1-4	many	TRBV4-1	TRBD1	TGCGCCAGCAGCCAGACAGGGCAGAATGAAAAACTGTTTTTT	CASSQTGQNEKLFF
TRBJ1-3	many	TRBV2	.	TGTGCCAGCGGGGAGCTGGGGGACACCATATATTTT	CASGELGDTIYF
TRBJ2-7	.	TRBV10-2	.	TGCGCCAGCGGTCCCTACGAGCAGTACTTC	CASGPYEQYF
TRBJ1-1	many	TRBV19	.	.	CAVGKGASFF